A single sample is the source of the 13 T cell receptor beta chains below, sequenced in a study of blood T cells in healthy people across ages. PCR was performed a second time for about 7 to 12 cycles using a sample-barcoded 5' primer and a J-beta primer mix. TCRdb analysed the 5' RACE reads with MiXCR anew, one entry per CDR3 protein. The data show about 720,000 distinct CDR3 sequences, around a quarter seen once. The data also belong to a second study, concerning T cells of mothers and their children.

Source material: blood. These receptors all stem from a boy aged 5-17 years in good health.

This clonotype was seen only a few times. V gene TRBV5-6 combines with J gene TRBJ2-3, with a tentative D call TRBD1 (5 bases). Between the trimmed V and J ends, which lost 0 bases and 6 bases, there was a span of 17 bases. Per the germline V gene, CDR1 is SGHDT and CDR2 is YYEEEE. This CDR3 has 16 amino acids. The CDR3 here is CASSLAEGDEWDTQYF. CDR3 nucleotide sequence: TGTGCCAGCAGCTTGGCCGAAGGGGATGAGTGGGATACGCAGTATTTT.

The J gene is TRBJ2-5, the V gene TRBV7-2; D not certain. CDR1 and CDR2 from the germline V gene are SGHTA and FQGNSA. Deletions cut 7 bases from V and 5 bases from J, with 17 bases between. The length of the CDR3 is 14 residues. The CDR3 sequence: CASIRVGVYETQYF. CDR3 DNA: TGTGCCAGCATCCGAGTGGGCGTTTATGAGACCCAGTACTTC.

This clonotype was seen only a few times. The V gene is TRBV12-3 or TRBV12-4, the J gene TRBJ2-4, with D unclear. CDR3 size: 13 residues. V was trimmed by 6 bases and J by 0 bases, leaving 6 bases between them. In nucleotides, the CDR3 is TGTGCCAGCAGGACTTTAGCCAAAAACATTCAGTACTTC. This codes for CASRTLAKNIQYF.

Only a few counts were recorded for this clonotype. The CDR3 bases are TGCGCCAGCAGCCAAGTTCCAGGACAGGGGTACGAGCAGTACTTC. This sequence encodes CASSQVPGQGYEQYF. V is TRBV4-1 and J is TRBJ2-7; 9 bases fit TRBD1. CDR3 length: 15 residues. The germline V gene has CDR1 MGHRA and CDR2 YSYEKL. Trimming at V came to 1 base and at J to 4 bases, leaving 5 bases not matched to a gene.

This clonotype appeared a few times. V and J are TRBV20-1 and TRBJ2-7; D might be TRBD1 (5 bases). The CDR3 is 11 amino acids. Germline loops: CDR1 DFQATT, CDR2 SNEGSKA (reference sequence). V dropped 3 bases and J dropped 8 bases, with 11 bases sitting between them. The CDR3 DNA reads as TGCAGTGCTAGTACGTGGGGCCAGCAGTACTTC. Translation gives CSASTWGQQYF.

The table lists this clonotype with a few counts. V gene TRBV27 combines with J gene TRBJ2-7; D possibly corresponds to TRBD2 (6 bases). V lost 5 bases and J lost 6, with 17 bases in between. The CDR3 is 14 residues long. Germline CDR1 and CDR2: MNHEY and SMNVEV (reference sequence). CDR3 loop: CASSPGTLSGEQYF. CDR3 nucleotide sequence: TGTGCCAGCAGTCCTGGGACTCTTTCAGGCGAGCAGTACTTC.

This clonotype came up a few times. The V and J genes are TRBV12-3 or TRBV12-4 and TRBJ1-4, with TRBD1 matching over 9 bases. The V segment lost 2 bases and the J segment 8 bases; nucleotides outside the gene matches: 12. This CDR3 region has 17 residues. The CDR3 protein is CASSLPLVFGTGEKLFF. In DNA, the CDR3 is TGTGCCAGCAGTTTACCCCTGGTCTTTGGGACAGGGGAAAAACTGTTTTTT.

This chain uses TRBV4-3 with TRBJ1-1; D uncertain. The ends were cut back, 3 bases at V and 7 bases at J, with 9 bases in the middle. In germline, CDR1 is LGHNA, CDR2 YSLEER. CDR3 length equals 12 residues. The CDR3 coding sequence is TGCGCCAGCAGCCACTTGGACGGTGAAGCTTTCTTT. Its translation is CASSHLDGEAFF.

V is TRBV7-2 and J is TRBJ2-2, with 8 nucleotides matching TRBD1. The V gene's germline CDR1 is SGHTA and CDR2 FQGNSA. V shed 1 base and J 6 bases; nucleotides not matched to a gene: 4. The CDR3 contains 15 residues. The CDR3 sequence is CASSLGVQGAGELFF. The CDR3 region has the DNA TGTGCCAGCAGCTTAGGAGTACAGGGGGCCGGGGAGCTGTTTTTT.

The chain carries TRBV10-2 and TRBJ1-2, with D hard to call. V was cut by 6 bases and J by 4 bases, with 9 bases left in between. CDR1 WSHSY and CDR2 SAAADI come from the germline V gene. This CDR3 has 12 amino acids. CDR3 nucleotide sequence: TGCGCCAGCAGAGCACCTCTCTATGGCTACACCTTC. This sequence encodes CASRAPLYGYTF.

This sequence joins TRBV24-1 and TRBJ2-2; D is perhaps TRBD2 (6 bases). Germline lookup yields CDR1 KGHDR and CDR2 SFDVKD. Trimming removed 0 bases from V and 1 base from J, with 14 bases in between. CDR3 size: 18 residues. CDR3 sequence reads: CATSDLAGPDGNTGELFF. The CDR3 DNA follows: TGTGCCACCAGTGATTTGGCGGGACCCGACGGGAACACCGGGGAGCTGTTTTTT.

Only a few counts were recorded for this clonotype. The rearrangement links TRBV7-2 to TRBJ1-4; TRBD1 matches 7 bases. Per the germline V gene, CDR1 is SGHTA and CDR2 is FQGNSA. The CDR3 loop spans 15 amino acids. Trimming removed 5 bases from V and 1 base from J; junction bases left unmatched: 4. CDR3 in amino acids: CASSPGQKTNEKLFF. CDR3 in DNA: TGTGCCAGCAGCCCGGGACAGAAAACTAATGAAAAACTGTTTTTT.

The chain combines TRBV20-1 with TRBJ2-5; the D gene is possibly TRBD2 (5 bases). The CDR3 is made up of 17 amino acids. The germline CDR1 and CDR2 sequences are DFQATT and SNEGSKA (reference sequence). The V end was cut by 0 bases, the J end by 1 base, with 18 bases between. The CDR3 region is CSARETGRQLTQETQYF. As DNA, the CDR3 is TGCAGTGCTAGAGAGACGGGGAGACAACTTACCCAAGAGACCCAGTACTTC.